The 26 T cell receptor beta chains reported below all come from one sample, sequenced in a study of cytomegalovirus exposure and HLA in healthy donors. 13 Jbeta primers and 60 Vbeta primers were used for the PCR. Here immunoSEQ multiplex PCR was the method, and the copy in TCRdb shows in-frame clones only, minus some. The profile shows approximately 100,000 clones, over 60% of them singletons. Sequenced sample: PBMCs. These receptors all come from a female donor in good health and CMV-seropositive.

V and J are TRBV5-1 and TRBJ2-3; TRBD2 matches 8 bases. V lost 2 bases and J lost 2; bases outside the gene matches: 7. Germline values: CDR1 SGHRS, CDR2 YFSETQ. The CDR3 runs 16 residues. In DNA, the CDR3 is TGCGCCAGCAGCTTCTCTAGCGGGTCAACCACAGATACGCAGTATTTT. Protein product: CASSFSSGSTTDTQYF.

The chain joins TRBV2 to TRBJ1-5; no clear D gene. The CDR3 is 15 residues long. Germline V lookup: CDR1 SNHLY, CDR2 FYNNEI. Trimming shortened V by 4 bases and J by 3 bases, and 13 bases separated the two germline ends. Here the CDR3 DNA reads TGTGCCAGCAGTGCCGGGTTCGTTCCCAATCAGCCCCAGCATTTT. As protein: CASSAGFVPNQPQHF.

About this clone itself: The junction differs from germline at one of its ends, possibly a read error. CDR3 nucleotide sequence: TGTGCCAGCAGCTCTACAGGGTCTCCTGGAGACACCATATATTTT. Translating it yields CASSSTGSPGDTIYF. The V and J genes are TRBV7-9 and TRBJ1-3, with D perhaps TRBD1 (6 bases). Germline values: CDR1 SEHNR, CDR2 FQNEAQ (reference sequence). The CDR3 has 15 amino acids.

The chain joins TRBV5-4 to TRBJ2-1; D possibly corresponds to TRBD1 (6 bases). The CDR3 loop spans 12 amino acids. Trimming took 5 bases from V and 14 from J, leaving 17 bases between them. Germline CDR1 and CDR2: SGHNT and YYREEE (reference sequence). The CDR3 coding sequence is TGTGCCAGCAGTTTAGGGGGACGCGAGGAGTTCTTC. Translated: CASSLGGREEFF.

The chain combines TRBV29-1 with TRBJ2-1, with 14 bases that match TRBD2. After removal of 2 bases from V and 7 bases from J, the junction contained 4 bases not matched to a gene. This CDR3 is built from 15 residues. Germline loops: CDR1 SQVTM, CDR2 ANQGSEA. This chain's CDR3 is CSVERGTSGRNEQFF. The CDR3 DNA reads TGCAGCGTTGAAAGGGGGACTAGCGGGAGAAATGAGCAGTTCTTC.

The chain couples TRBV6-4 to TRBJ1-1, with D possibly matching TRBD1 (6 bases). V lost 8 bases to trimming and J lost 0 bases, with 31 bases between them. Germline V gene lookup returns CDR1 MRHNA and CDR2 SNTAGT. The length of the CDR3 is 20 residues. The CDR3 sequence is CASSSNGYPGTRNMNTEAFF. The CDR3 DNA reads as TGTGCCAGCTCTTCGAATGGGTACCCCGGGACAAGGAACATGAACACTGAAGCTTTCTTT.

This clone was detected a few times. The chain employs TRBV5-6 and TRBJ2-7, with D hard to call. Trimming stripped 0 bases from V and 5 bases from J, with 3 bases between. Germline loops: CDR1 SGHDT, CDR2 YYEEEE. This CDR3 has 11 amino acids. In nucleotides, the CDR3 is TGTGCCAGCAGCTTGGCTCACGAGCAGTACTTC. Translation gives CASSLAHEQYF.

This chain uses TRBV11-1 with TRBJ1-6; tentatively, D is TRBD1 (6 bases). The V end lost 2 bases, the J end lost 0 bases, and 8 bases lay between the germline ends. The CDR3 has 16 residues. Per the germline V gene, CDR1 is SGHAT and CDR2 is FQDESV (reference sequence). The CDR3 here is CASSLQGSSYNSPLHF. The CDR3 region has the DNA TGTGCCAGCAGCTTACAGGGGAGCTCCTATAATTCACCCCTCCACTTT. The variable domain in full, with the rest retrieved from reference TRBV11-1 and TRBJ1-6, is EAEVAQSPRYKITEKSQAVAFWCDPISGHATLYWYRQILGQGPELLVQFQDESVVDDSQLPKDRFSAERLKGVDSTLKIQPAELGDSAMYLCASSLQGSSYNSPLHFGNGTRLTVT.

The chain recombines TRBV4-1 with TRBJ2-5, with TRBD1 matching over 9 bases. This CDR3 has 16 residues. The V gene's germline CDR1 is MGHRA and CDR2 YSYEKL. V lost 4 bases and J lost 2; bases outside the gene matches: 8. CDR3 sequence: CASSRTLQGAQETQYF. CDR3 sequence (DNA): TGCGCCAGCAGCCGGACACTACAGGGGGCTCAAGAGACCCAGTACTTC.

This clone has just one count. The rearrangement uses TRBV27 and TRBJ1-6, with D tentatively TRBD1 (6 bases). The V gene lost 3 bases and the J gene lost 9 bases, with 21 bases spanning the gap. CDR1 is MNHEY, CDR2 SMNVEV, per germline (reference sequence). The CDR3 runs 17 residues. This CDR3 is CASSLKTGSSRVSPLHF. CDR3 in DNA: TGTGCCAGCAGTTTGAAGACAGGCTCATCTCGTGTTTCACCCCTCCACTTT.

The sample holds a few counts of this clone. The CDR3 is CASSLADSSGNTIYF. For the CDR3, the DNA is TGCGCCAGCAGCTTGGCCGATAGCTCTGGAAACACCATATATTTT. The chain carries TRBV5-1 and TRBJ1-3, with D unresolved. Germline CDR1 SGHRS, CDR2 YFSETQ. The CDR3 has 15 residues. The ends were cut back, 0 bases at V and 0 bases at J, with 7 bases in the middle.

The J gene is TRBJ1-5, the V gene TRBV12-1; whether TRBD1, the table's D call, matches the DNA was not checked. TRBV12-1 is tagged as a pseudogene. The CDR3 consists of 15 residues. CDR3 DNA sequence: TGTGCCAGCAGCTTAGGACAGGGTCGCAATCAGCCCCAGCATTTT. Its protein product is CASSLGQGRNQPQHF.

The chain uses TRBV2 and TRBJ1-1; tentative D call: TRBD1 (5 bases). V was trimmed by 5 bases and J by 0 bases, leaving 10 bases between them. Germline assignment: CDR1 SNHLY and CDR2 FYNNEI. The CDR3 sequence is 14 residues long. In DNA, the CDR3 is TGTGCCAGCAGTATCCTGACAGTGAACACTGAAGCTTTCTTT. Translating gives CASSILTVNTEAFF. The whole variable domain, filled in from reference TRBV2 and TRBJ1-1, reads EPEVTQTPSHQVTQMGQEVILRCVPISNHLYFYWYRQILGQKVEFLVSFYNNEISEKSEIFDDQFSVERPDGSNFTLKIRSTKLEDSAMYFCASSILTVNTEAFFGQGTRLTVV.

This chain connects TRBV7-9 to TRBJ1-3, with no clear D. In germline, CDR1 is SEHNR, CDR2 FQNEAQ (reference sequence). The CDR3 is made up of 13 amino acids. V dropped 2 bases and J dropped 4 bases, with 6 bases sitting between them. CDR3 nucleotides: TGTGCCAGCAGCTTAAATGGCGGAAACACCATATATTTT. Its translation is CASSLNGGNTIYF.

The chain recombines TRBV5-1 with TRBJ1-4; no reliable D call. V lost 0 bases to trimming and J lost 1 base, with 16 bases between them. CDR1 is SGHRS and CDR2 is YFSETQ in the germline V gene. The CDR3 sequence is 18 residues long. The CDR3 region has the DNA TGCGCCAGCAGCTTGGGGCTTATCCGGGGATTAACTAATGAAAAACTGTTTTTT. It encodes CASSLGLIRGLTNEKLFF.

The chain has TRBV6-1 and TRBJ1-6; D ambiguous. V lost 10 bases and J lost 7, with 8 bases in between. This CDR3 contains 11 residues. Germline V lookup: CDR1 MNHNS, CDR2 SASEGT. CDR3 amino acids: CATRGNSPLHF. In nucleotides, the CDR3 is TGTGCCACCCGGGGAAATTCACCCCTCCACTTT.

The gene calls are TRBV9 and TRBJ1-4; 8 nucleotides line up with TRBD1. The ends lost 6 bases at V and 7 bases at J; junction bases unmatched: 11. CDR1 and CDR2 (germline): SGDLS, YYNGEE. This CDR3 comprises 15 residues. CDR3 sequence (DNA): TGTGCCAGCAAGGACAGGGCTCCCCTCCGTGAAAAACTGTTTTTT. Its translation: CASKDRAPLREKLFF.

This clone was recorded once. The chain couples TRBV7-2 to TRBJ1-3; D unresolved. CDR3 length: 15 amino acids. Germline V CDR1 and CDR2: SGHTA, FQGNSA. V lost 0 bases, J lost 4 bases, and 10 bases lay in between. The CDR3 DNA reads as TGTGCCAGCAGCTTAGCTCGGGGTTCCGGAAACACCATATATTTT. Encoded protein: CASSLARGSGNTIYF.

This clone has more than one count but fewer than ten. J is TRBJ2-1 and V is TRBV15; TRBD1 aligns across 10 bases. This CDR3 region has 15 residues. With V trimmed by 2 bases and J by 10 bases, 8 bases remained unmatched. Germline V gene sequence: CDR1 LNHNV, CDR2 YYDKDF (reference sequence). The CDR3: CATSRSGTGEGEQFF. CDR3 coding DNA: TGTGCCACCAGCAGAAGTGGGACAGGGGAGGGAGAGCAGTTCTTC.

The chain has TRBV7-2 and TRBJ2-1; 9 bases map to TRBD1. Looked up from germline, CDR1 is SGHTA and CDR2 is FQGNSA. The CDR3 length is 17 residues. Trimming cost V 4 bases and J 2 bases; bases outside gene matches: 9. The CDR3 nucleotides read TGTGCCAGCAGCTCGCGCTCCGGGACAGGGACCTACAATGAGCAGTTCTTC. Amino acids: CASSSRSGTGTYNEQFF.

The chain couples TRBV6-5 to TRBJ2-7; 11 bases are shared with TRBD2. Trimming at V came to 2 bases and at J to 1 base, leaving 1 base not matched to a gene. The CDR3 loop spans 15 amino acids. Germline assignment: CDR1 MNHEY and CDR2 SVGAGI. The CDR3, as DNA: TGTGCCAGCAGTTACGGGACTAGCGGTTCCTACGAGCAGTACTTC. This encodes CASSYGTSGSYEQYF.

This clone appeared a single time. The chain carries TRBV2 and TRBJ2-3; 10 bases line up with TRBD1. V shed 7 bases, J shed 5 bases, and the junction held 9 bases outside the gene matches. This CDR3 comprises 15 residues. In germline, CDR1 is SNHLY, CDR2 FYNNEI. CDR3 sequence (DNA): TGTGCCAGCAAAAAACCCGGGACAGGGGTAGATACGCAGTATTTT. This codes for CASKKPGTGVDTQYF.

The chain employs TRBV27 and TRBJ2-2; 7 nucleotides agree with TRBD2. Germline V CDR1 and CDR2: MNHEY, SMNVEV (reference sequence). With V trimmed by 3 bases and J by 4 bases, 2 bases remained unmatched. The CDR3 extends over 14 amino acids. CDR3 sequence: CASSFREGTGELFF. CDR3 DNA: TGTGCCAGCAGTTTCAGGGAGGGCACCGGGGAGCTGTTTTTT.

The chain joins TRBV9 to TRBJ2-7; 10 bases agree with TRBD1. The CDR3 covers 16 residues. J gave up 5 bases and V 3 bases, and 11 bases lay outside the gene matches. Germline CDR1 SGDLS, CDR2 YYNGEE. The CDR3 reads CASSASGTGAPHEQYF. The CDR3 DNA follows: TGTGCCAGCAGCGCCTCCGGGACAGGGGCCCCCCACGAGCAGTACTTC. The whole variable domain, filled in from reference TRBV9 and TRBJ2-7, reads DSGVTQTPKHLITATGQRVTLRCSPRSGDLSVYWYQQSLDQGLQFLIQYYNGEERAKGNILERFSAQQFPDLHSELNLSSLELGDSALYFCASSASGTGAPHEQYFGPGTRLTVT.

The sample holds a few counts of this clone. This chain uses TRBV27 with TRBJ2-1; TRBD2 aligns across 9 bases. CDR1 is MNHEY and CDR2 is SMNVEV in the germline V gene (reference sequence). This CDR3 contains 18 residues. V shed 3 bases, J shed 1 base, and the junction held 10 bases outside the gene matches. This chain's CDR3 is CASSLGIAGAGSYNEQFF. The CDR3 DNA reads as TGTGCCAGCAGTTTGGGAATAGCGGGAGCGGGGTCCTACAATGAGCAGTTCTTC.

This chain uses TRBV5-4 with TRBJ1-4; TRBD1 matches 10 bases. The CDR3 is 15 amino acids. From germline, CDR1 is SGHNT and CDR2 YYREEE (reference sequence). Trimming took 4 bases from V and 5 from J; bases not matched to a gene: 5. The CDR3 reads CASSPRQGANEKLFF. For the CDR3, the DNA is TGTGCCAGCAGCCCAAGACAGGGGGCAAATGAAAAACTGTTTTTT. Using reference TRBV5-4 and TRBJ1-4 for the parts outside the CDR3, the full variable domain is ETGVTQSPTHLIKTRGQQVTLRCSSQSGHNTVSWYQQALGQGPQFIFQYYREEENGRGNFPPRFSGLQFPNYSSELNVNALELDDSALYLCASSPRQGANEKLFFGSGTQLSVL.